Following are 5 T cell receptor beta chains from one sample sequenced in a study of tumor-infiltrating lymphocytes in primary liver carcinoma. TCR beta cDNA was reverse-transcribed from about 500 ng of total RNA. The reaction used a constant-region primer and ProtoScript II reverse transcriptase. TCR beta libraries came from three nested multiplex PCR rounds using slightly modified ARM-PCR. Primers for the first two PCR rounds were TRBV1-TRBV30 forward primers and a C-beta reverse primer (approximately 10 cycles per round). TCRdb re-called the multiplex PCR reads with MiXCR, one entry per CDR3 protein. The table has more than 20,000 distinct CDR3 sequences, roughly 78% seen once. Each 20-30 mg portion of unsorted bulk tissue served as the source for co-extraction of RNA and DNA. Material for sequencing was liver tumor tissue from sampling region 1. Regarding subset: tumor region T1, superior pole. Receptors originate from a man in his forties with primary liver carcinoma and hepatitis B virus infection.

With regard to this clonotype: A junction end diverges from the germline sequence, so it may reflect a read error. The chain employs TRBV7-9 and TRBJ2-2; TRBD2 aligns across 13 bases. CDR1 SEHNR and CDR2 FQNEAQ come from the germline V gene (reference sequence). This CDR3 has 19 residues. This chain's CDR3 is CASSPRRGLAGWQSGELFF. The CDR3, as DNA: TGTGCCAGCAGCCCTCGGAGGGGACTAGCGGGATGGCAATCCGGGGAGCTGTTTTTC.

On this clonotype itself: This CDR3 is missing its conserved last phenylalanine or tryptophan, likely due to a read error. The chain recombines TRBV4-2 with TRBJ2-7; 16 nucleotides match TRBD2. After removal of 6 bases from V and 7 bases from J, the junction contained 15 bases not matched to a gene. There are 18 residues in the CDR3. The V gene's germline CDR1 is LGHNA and CDR2 YNFKEQ. The CDR3 loop is CASSGKRGLAGGPHEQYL. The CDR3 region has the DNA TGTGCCAGCAGTGGAAAACGGGGACTAGCGGGAGGGCCACATGAGCAGTACCTC.

This clonotype was recorded only once. Mismatch with germline at one junction end may stem from a read error. J is TRBJ2-3 and V is TRBV5-1; TRBD2 matches at 8 bases. The germline V gene encodes CDR1 SGHRS and CDR2 YFSETQ. The CDR3 consists of 16 residues. CDR3 coding DNA: TGCGCCAGCAGCTTGGGAGCGGGAGATCGGGGAGATACGCGGTATTTT. Translated: CASSLGAGDRGDTRYF.

This clonotype is deemed large (0.1 to 1%). CDR3 sequence: CASSQTGQETQYF. Written as DNA, the CDR3 is TGTGCCAGCAGCCAGACAGGGCAAGAGACCCAGTACTTC. V and J are TRBV11-2 and TRBJ2-5; TRBD1 aligns across 7 bases. The CDR3 has 13 amino acids. The V and J ends lost 5 bases and 2 bases, in that order; junction bases with no gene match: 2. Germline CDR1 and CDR2: SGHAT and FQNNGV.

The V and J genes are TRBV7-8 and TRBJ2-5, with 8 bases matching TRBD1. Trimming cost V 6 bases and J 4 bases; bases outside gene matches: 10. The CDR3 runs to 15 residues. Germline CDR1 reads SGHVS; CDR2 reads FQNEAQ. CDR3 DNA: TGTGCCAGCAGTTTAAACGCACAGGGGGTAGAGACCCAGTACTTC. Protein sequence: CASSLNAQGVETQYF.